This T cell receptor beta chain was identified during a study of patients and donors after allogeneic stem cell transplantation. TCRdb used MiXCR to reprocess the RT-PCR reads, holding one entry per CDR3 protein. The table shows approximately 170,000 distinct CDR3 sequences, with roughly 24% occurring only once. The sequencing input was blood, either unsorted or a sorted T cell fraction (not recorded which). The source of this sequence is a human donor who was either an allogeneic HSCT recipient or a stem cell or donor lymphocyte infusion donor (not recorded which). It is not recorded whose cells these are; they may come from a transplant donor.

The chain's CDR3 is CASSQSGEQGLNFYGYTF. CDR3 DNA sequence: TGTGCCAGCAGCCAATCGGGGGAACAGGGACTCAATTTCTATGGCTACACCTTC. The chain combines TRBV3-1 with TRBJ1-2; tentatively, D is TRBD1 (6 bases). Germline assignment: CDR1 LGHDT and CDR2 YNNKEL (reference sequence). V was pared by 2 bases and J by 4 bases, with 23 bases between. This CDR3 has 18 amino acids.